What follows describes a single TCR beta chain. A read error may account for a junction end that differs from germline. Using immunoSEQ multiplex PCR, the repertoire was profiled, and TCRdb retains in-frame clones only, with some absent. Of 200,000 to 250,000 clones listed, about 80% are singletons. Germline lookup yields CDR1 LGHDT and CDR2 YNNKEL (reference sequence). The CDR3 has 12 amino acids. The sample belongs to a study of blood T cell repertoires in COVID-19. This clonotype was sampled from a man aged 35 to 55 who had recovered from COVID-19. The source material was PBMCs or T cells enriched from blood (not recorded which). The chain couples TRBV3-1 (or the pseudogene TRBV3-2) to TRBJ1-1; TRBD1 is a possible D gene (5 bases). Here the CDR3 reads CASSQYRGGARF. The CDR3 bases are TGTGCCAGCAGCCAATATCGGGGAGGGGCTCGGTTT.